Included here is one T cell receptor beta chain sequence, with context. Its antigen is as yet unknown. The data are from a study of cytomegalovirus exposure and HLA in healthy donors. Study-wide context: Falling in the Caucasian-associated ancestry cluster were about four fifths of about 400 genotyped donors.

The CDR3 totals 18 residues. J lost 4 bases, V lost 5 bases, and 15 bases had no gene match. Germline V lookup: CDR1 SGHAT, CDR2 FQNNGV. The study's findings and limits: According to an earlier analysis, most TCR beta V segments yielded productive rearrangements about 87% or about 30% of the time. Many donors carried some public TCRs, although rarity characterized most TCR sequences.

The PCR used 60 Vbeta and 13 Jbeta primers. Using immunoSEQ multiplex PCR, the repertoire was profiled, and TCRdb retains in-frame clones only, with some absent. Here the sample spans more than 95,000 clones, under 90% being singletons. Input material: PBMCs. The TCR was taken from a woman in her thirties or forties in good health and CMV-seropositive. This sequence joins TRBV11-2 and TRBJ2-7, with 12 positions matching TRBD1. The CDR3 nucleotides are TGTGCCAGCAGCCCCCTCTGGGACAGGGGGCGAAGCGTATACGAGCAGTACTTC. Translated, it gives CASSPLWDRGRSVYEQYF.